The clone carrying this T cell receptor (beta chain) appeared a few times. The antigen remains undetermined. This specimen comes from a study of T-cell reconstitution after alpha-beta-depleted transplantation in children. The study's findings and limits: The study traced high day-60 TCRbeta diversity in some patients to surviving recipient T cells and thymic progenitors. At the one-year point after transplant, T-cell counts and TCRbeta diversity were found to come mostly from T cells that had been newly produced. Several hundred rapidly expanded clones from non-depleted graft cells reportedly supplied alpha-beta T cells about two months post-transplant.

This CDR3 has 16 amino acids. Germline CDR1 reads MNHEY; CDR2 reads SMNVEV (reference sequence). Trimming removed 2 bases at V and 2 bases at J, with 15 bases between. Unique molecular identifiers were incorporated when the TCRbeta library was constructed. TCRdb analysed the PCR reads with MiXCR anew, one entry per CDR3 protein. The sample contains 540,000 or so distinct CDR3 sequences, around 23% of which appear only once. This receptor was obtained from a boy under two years old who had a stem cell transplant for acute myeloid leukemia, so the T cells may come from the graft donor. This material consisted of PBMCs, mostly from graft donor cells, taken 360 days after TCRalphabeta/CD19-depleted stem cell transplant. The gene calls are TRBV27 and TRBJ1-1, with D possibly matching TRBD1 (5 bases). The CDR3 here is CASSLASWGLNTEAFF. CDR3 nucleotide sequence: TGTGCCAGCAGTTTAGCTTCATGGGGCCTCAACACTGAAGCTTTCTTT.